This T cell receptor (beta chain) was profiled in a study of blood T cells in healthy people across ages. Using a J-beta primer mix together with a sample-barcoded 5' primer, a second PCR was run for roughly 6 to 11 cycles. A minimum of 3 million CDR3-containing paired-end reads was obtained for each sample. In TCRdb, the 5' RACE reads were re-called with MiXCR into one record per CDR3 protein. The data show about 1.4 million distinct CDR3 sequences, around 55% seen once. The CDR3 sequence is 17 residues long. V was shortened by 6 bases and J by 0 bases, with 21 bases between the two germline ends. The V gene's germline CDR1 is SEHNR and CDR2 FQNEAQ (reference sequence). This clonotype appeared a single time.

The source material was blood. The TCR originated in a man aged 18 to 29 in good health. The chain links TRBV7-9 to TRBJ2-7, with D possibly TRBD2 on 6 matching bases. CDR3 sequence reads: CASSPGARDWISYEQYF. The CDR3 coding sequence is TGTGCCAGCAGTCCAGGTGCCCGGGACTGGATCTCCTACGAGCAGTACTTC.